These T cell receptor beta chains were read from a single sample in a study of T-cell memory formation after mild COVID-19. TCRdb reprocessed the 5' RACE reads via MiXCR and lists one record per CDR3 protein. The sample shows more than 300,000 distinct CDR3 sequences, approximately 15% of them seen only once. Material: PBMCs or a T cell subset sorted from them (not recorded which). Every receptor here comes from a man younger than 30 who had mild COVID-19 (a few samples of this study predate the infection). Cell type and time point are not known. Both conserved end residues are part of each CDR3. The order of the fields is CDR3 length, J gene, D gene, V gene, clone size, CDR3 protein, CDR3 DNA. A D gene is named only where the DNA matches it firmly. Part of the rows lack a size; the others show once, few, many or a class for expanded clones.

cdr3_length: 16
j_call: TRBJ2-3
d_call: TRBD2
v_call: TRBV4-1
clone_size: NA
cdr3_aa: CASRLSPSGGTDTQYF
cdr3_nt: TGCGCCAGCAGACTCTCGCCTAGCGGGGGAACAGATACGCAGTATTTT

cdr3_length: 15
j_call: TRBJ2-5
d_call: NA
v_call: TRBV18
clone_size: NA
cdr3_aa: CASSRGRAPQETQYF
cdr3_nt: TGTGCCAGCTCAAGGGGGAGGGCCCCCCAAGAGACCCAGTACTTC

cdr3_length: 15
j_call: TRBJ1-4
d_call: NA
v_call: TRBV28
clone_size: few
cdr3_aa: CASSQDRVRGEKLFF
cdr3_nt: TGTGCCAGCAGCCAGGATAGGGTCCGGGGGGAAAAACTGTTTTTT

cdr3_length: 13
j_call: TRBJ2-5
d_call: NA
v_call: TRBV28
clone_size: NA
cdr3_aa: CASRGRAPETQYF
cdr3_nt: TGTGCCAGCAGGGGGCGCGCCCCGGAGACCCAGTACTTC

cdr3_length: 13
j_call: TRBJ2-3
d_call: TRBD1
v_call: TRBV7-3
clone_size: many
cdr3_aa: CASSSGQTDTQYF
cdr3_nt: TGTGCCAGCAGCTCGGGACAGACAGATACGCAGTATTTT

cdr3_length: 14
j_call: TRBJ2-3
d_call: TRBD1
v_call: TRBV5-4
clone_size: few
cdr3_aa: CASSGQGRGDTQYF
cdr3_nt: TGTGCCAGCAGCGGACAGGGCCGGGGAGATACGCAGTATTTT

cdr3_length: 13
j_call: TRBJ2-3
d_call: NA
v_call: TRBV20-1
clone_size: NA
cdr3_aa: CSARKGAPDTQYF
cdr3_nt: TGCAGTGCAAGGAAAGGGGCCCCAGATACGCAGTATTTT

cdr3_length: 15
j_call: TRBJ2-3
d_call: TRBD1
v_call: TRBV19
clone_size: NA
cdr3_aa: CASSSTGADTDTQYF
cdr3_nt: TGTGCCAGTAGTAGTACAGGGGCTGACACAGATACGCAGTATTTT

cdr3_length: 14
j_call: TRBJ1-2
d_call: NA
v_call: TRBV2
clone_size: NA
cdr3_aa: CASSEGFLDYGYTF
cdr3_nt: TGTGCCAGCAGTGAGGGGTTCTTAGACTATGGCTACACCTTC

cdr3_length: 13
j_call: TRBJ2-5
d_call: NA
v_call: TRBV11-2
clone_size: few
cdr3_aa: CASSSSPQETQYF
cdr3_nt: TGTGCCAGCAGCTCAAGCCCACAAGAGACCCAGTACTTC

cdr3_length: 16
j_call: TRBJ2-4
d_call: NA
v_call: TRBV19
clone_size: few
cdr3_aa: CASSISGTGTKNIQYF
cdr3_nt: TGTGCCAGTAGTATTTCGGGGACGGGAACCAAAAACATTCAGTACTTC

cdr3_length: 13
j_call: TRBJ2-1
d_call: NA
v_call: TRBV6-2/TRBV6-3
clone_size: few
cdr3_aa: CASSYEGYNEQFF
cdr3_nt: TGTGCCAGCAGTTATGAGGGTTACAATGAGCAGTTCTTC

cdr3_length: 14
j_call: TRBJ1-2
d_call: TRBD1
v_call: TRBV5-1
clone_size: few
cdr3_aa: CASAEGQHGYGYTF
cdr3_nt: TGCGCCAGCGCCGAGGGACAGCACGGCTATGGCTACACCTTC

cdr3_length: 12
j_call: TRBJ2-5
d_call: NA
v_call: TRBV20-1
clone_size: NA
cdr3_aa: CSAAGPRETQYF
cdr3_nt: TGCAGTGCTGCGGGACCTCGGGAGACCCAGTACTTC

cdr3_length: 14
j_call: TRBJ2-3
d_call: NA
v_call: TRBV5-1
clone_size: many
cdr3_aa: CASSLGRGTDTQYF
cdr3_nt: TGCGCCAGCAGCTTGGGTAGGGGCACAGATACGCAGTATTTT

cdr3_length: 12
j_call: TRBJ2-1
d_call: NA
v_call: TRBV18
clone_size: few
cdr3_aa: CASYSDRDGKFF
cdr3_nt: TGTGCCAGCTATAGCGACCGGGACGGAAAGTTCTTC

cdr3_length: 14
j_call: TRBJ2-7
d_call: NA
v_call: TRBV7-9
clone_size: NA
cdr3_aa: CASSGPGSSYEQYF
cdr3_nt: TGTGCCAGCAGCGGACCGGGGAGCTCCTACGAGCAGTACTTC

cdr3_length: 14
j_call: TRBJ2-5
d_call: NA
v_call: TRBV2
clone_size: NA
cdr3_aa: CASSLRGVVETQYF
cdr3_nt: TGTGCCAGCAGCCTCAGGGGAGTGGTAGAGACCCAGTACTTC

cdr3_length: 15
j_call: TRBJ2-7
d_call: NA
v_call: TRBV27
clone_size: NA
cdr3_aa: CASSLFRQASYEQYF
cdr3_nt: TGTGCCAGCAGTTTATTTAGACAGGCAAGCTACGAGCAGTACTTC

cdr3_length: 17
j_call: TRBJ2-7
d_call: TRBD2
v_call: TRBV7-2
clone_size: many
cdr3_aa: CASSPNAYSGGPYEQYF
cdr3_nt: TGTGCCAGCAGCCCCAACGCTTATAGCGGGGGACCCTACGAGCAGTACTTC

cdr3_length: 13
j_call: TRBJ2-2
d_call: NA
v_call: TRBV7-2
clone_size: NA
cdr3_aa: CASSAQGTGELFF
cdr3_nt: TGTGCCAGCAGCGCACAGGGAACCGGGGAGCTGTTTTTT

cdr3_length: 18
j_call: TRBJ1-4
d_call: TRBD1
v_call: TRBV5-1
clone_size: once
cdr3_aa: CASSWTPGQGARDEKLFF
cdr3_nt: TGCGCCAGCAGCTGGACTCCGGGACAGGGGGCGCGGGATGAAAAACTGTTTTTT

cdr3_length: 16
j_call: TRBJ1-4
d_call: TRBD1
v_call: TRBV15
clone_size: NA
cdr3_aa: CATRVYWGTVNEKLFF
cdr3_nt: TGTGCCACCAGGGTTTACTGGGGGACAGTTAATGAAAAACTGTTTTTT

cdr3_length: 15
j_call: TRBJ2-1
d_call: TRBD1
v_call: TRBV12-3/TRBV12-4
clone_size: few
cdr3_aa: CASSLSQGAHNEQFF
cdr3_nt: TGTGCCAGCAGTTTATCCCAGGGGGCCCACAATGAGCAGTTCTTC

cdr3_length: 15
j_call: TRBJ2-1
d_call: NA
v_call: TRBV5-1
clone_size: many
cdr3_aa: CASSLGMSSYNEQFF
cdr3_nt: TGTGCCAGCAGCTTAGGGATGAGCTCCTACAATGAGCAGTTCTTC

cdr3_length: 13
j_call: TRBJ2-7
d_call: NA
v_call: TRBV7-2
clone_size: few
cdr3_aa: CASSLGDNYEQYF
cdr3_nt: TGTGCCAGCAGCTTAGGGGACAACTACGAGCAGTACTTC

cdr3_length: 15
j_call: TRBJ1-4
d_call: NA
v_call: TRBV27
clone_size: NA
cdr3_aa: CASSSESWGGEKLFF
cdr3_nt: TGTGCCAGCAGTTCCGAAAGTTGGGGTGGGGAAAAACTGTTTTTT

cdr3_length: 11
j_call: TRBJ2-1
d_call: NA
v_call: TRBV19
clone_size: NA
cdr3_aa: CASSIANEQFF
cdr3_nt: TGTGCCAGTAGTATAGCCAATGAGCAGTTCTTC

cdr3_length: 13
j_call: TRBJ1-5
d_call: NA
v_call: TRBV7-2
clone_size: few
cdr3_aa: CASSSQANQPQHF
cdr3_nt: TGTGCCAGCAGCTCCCAGGCGAATCAGCCCCAGCATTTT

cdr3_length: 14
j_call: TRBJ1-2
d_call: TRBD1
v_call: TRBV20-1
clone_size: few
cdr3_aa: CSARPFQGAGGYTF
cdr3_nt: TGCAGTGCTAGACCCTTCCAGGGGGCTGGTGGCTACACCTTC

cdr3_length: 15
j_call: TRBJ2-1
d_call: NA
v_call: TRBV21-1
clone_size: NA
cdr3_aa: CASSKANGRVDEQFF
cdr3_nt: TGTGCCAGCAGCAAAGCAAATGGCAGGGTGGATGAGCAGTTCTTC

cdr3_length: 15
j_call: TRBJ2-1
d_call: NA
v_call: TRBV7-3
clone_size: NA
cdr3_aa: CASSLSGEPYNEQFF
cdr3_nt: TGTGCCAGCAGCTTATCTGGGGAACCCTACAATGAGCAGTTCTTC

cdr3_length: 15
j_call: TRBJ2-3
d_call: TRBD2
v_call: TRBV12-3/TRBV12-4
clone_size: many
cdr3_aa: CASTIGTSGGYTQYF
cdr3_nt: TGTGCCAGCACCATAGGGACTAGCGGGGGCTATACGCAGTATTTT

cdr3_length: 13
j_call: TRBJ2-5
d_call: NA
v_call: TRBV5-5
clone_size: many
cdr3_aa: CASSSPGSETQYF
cdr3_nt: TGTGCCAGCAGCTCCCCGGGGTCCGAGACCCAGTACTTC

cdr3_length: 17
j_call: TRBJ2-7
d_call: TRBD1
v_call: TRBV7-8
clone_size: few
cdr3_aa: CASSPLRHGTGAYEQYF
cdr3_nt: TGTGCCAGCAGCCCCTTGAGGCATGGGACAGGGGCCTACGAGCAGTACTTC

cdr3_length: 16
j_call: TRBJ2-3
d_call: TRBD2
v_call: TRBV4-2
clone_size: few
cdr3_aa: CASSQASGGGTDTQYF
cdr3_nt: TGTGCCAGCAGCCAGGCAAGCGGGGGGGGCACAGATACGCAGTATTTT

cdr3_length: 15
j_call: TRBJ2-5
d_call: TRBD1
v_call: TRBV6-2/TRBV6-3
clone_size: NA
cdr3_aa: CASRRTGGGLETQYF
cdr3_nt: TGTGCCAGCAGAAGAACAGGGGGCGGATTGGAGACCCAGTACTTC

cdr3_length: 16
j_call: TRBJ2-3
d_call: NA
v_call: TRBV4-1
clone_size: many
cdr3_aa: CASSQEGPPNTDTQYF
cdr3_nt: TGCGCCAGCAGCCAAGAGGGCCCTCCGAACACAGATACGCAGTATTTT

cdr3_length: 14
j_call: TRBJ1-2
d_call: NA
v_call: TRBV7-2
clone_size: NA
cdr3_aa: CASSLAAGRNGYTF
cdr3_nt: TGTGCCAGCAGCTTAGCAGCCGGGAGGAATGGCTACACCTTC

cdr3_length: 15
j_call: TRBJ2-1
d_call: TRBD1
v_call: TRBV5-1
clone_size: NA
cdr3_aa: CASSLGDRDYNEQFF
cdr3_nt: TGCGCCAGCAGCTTGGGAGACAGGGACTACAATGAGCAGTTCTTC

cdr3_length: 15
j_call: TRBJ2-1
d_call: TRBD2
v_call: TRBV5-1
clone_size: few
cdr3_aa: CASSGAGGPDNEQFF
cdr3_nt: TGCGCCAGCTCGGGGGCGGGGGGGCCCGACAATGAGCAGTTCTTC

cdr3_length: 13
j_call: TRBJ1-5
d_call: NA
v_call: TRBV10-3
clone_size: NA
cdr3_aa: CAIRPGPNQPQHF
cdr3_nt: TGTGCCATCAGACCCGGACCGAATCAGCCCCAGCATTTT

cdr3_length: 15
j_call: TRBJ2-5
d_call: TRBD1
v_call: TRBV7-9
clone_size: few
cdr3_aa: CASSPNSRGRETQYF
cdr3_nt: TGTGCCAGCAGCCCAAACAGCAGGGGGCGAGAGACCCAGTACTTC

cdr3_length: 15
j_call: TRBJ1-6
d_call: NA
v_call: TRBV7-9
clone_size: few
cdr3_aa: CASSLAGGDNSPLHF
cdr3_nt: TGTGCCAGCAGCTTAGCAGGAGGGGATAATTCACCCCTCCACTTT

cdr3_length: 12
j_call: TRBJ2-2
d_call: NA
v_call: TRBV6-5
clone_size: NA
cdr3_aa: CASSYTSGELFF
cdr3_nt: TGTGCCAGCAGTTACACGTCCGGGGAGCTGTTTTTT

cdr3_length: 12
j_call: TRBJ2-7
d_call: NA
v_call: TRBV29-1
clone_size: few
cdr3_aa: CSVGEQGNEQYF
cdr3_nt: TGCAGCGTGGGGGAACAGGGAAACGAGCAGTACTTC

cdr3_length: 14
j_call: TRBJ1-1
d_call: TRBD1
v_call: TRBV11-2
clone_size: few
cdr3_aa: CASSFAQGYTEAFF
cdr3_nt: TGTGCCAGCAGCTTCGCACAGGGGTACACTGAAGCTTTCTTT